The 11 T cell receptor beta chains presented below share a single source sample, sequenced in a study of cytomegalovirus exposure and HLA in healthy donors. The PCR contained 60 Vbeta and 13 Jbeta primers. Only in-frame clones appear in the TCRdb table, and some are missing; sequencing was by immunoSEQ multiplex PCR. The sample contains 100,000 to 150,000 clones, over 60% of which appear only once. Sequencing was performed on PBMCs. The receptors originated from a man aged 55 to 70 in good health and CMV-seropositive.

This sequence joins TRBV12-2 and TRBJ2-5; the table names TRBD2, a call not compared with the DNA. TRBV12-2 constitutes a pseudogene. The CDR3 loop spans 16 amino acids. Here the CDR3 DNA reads TGTGCAAGTCGCTTAGTTGTTCTGGAGCCACAAGAGACCCAGTACTTC. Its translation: CASRLVVLEPQETQYF.

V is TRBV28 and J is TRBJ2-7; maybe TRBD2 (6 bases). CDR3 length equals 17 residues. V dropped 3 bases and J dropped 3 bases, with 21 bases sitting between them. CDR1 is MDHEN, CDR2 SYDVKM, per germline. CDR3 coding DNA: TGTGCCAGCAGTTTGCGGGGTGCCAGGGCGTCGTTCTACGAGCAGTACTTC. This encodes CASSLRGARASFYEQYF.

The chain's CDR3 is CASSRQLGGEKLFF. In DNA, the CDR3 is TGTGCCAGCAGCAGACAGCTCGGCGGTGAAAAACTGTTTTTT. This rearrangement joins TRBV2 to TRBJ1-4; a weak D match, TRBD1 (5 bases). V was cut by 6 bases and J by 7 bases, with 15 bases left in between. The germline V gene encodes CDR1 SNHLY and CDR2 FYNNEI. The CDR3 has 14 residues.

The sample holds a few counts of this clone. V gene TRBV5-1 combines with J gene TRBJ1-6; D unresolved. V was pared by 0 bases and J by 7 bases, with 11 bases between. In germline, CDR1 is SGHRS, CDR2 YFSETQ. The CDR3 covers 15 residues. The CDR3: CASSLASTRNSPLHF. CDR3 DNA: TGCGCCAGCAGCTTGGCCTCCACGCGGAATTCACCCCTCCACTTT.

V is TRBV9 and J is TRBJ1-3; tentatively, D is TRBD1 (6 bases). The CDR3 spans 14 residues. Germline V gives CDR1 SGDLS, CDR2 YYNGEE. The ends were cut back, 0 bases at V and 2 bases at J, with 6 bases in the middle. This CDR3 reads CASSVAGAGNTIYF. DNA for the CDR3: TGTGCCAGCAGCGTAGCAGGGGCTGGAAACACCATATATTTT.

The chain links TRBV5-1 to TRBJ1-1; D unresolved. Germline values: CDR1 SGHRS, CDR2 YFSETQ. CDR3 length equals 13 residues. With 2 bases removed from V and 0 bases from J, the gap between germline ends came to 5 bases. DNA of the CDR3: TGCGCCAGCAGCTTCCAGGTGAACACTGAAGCTTTCTTT. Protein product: CASSFQVNTEAFF.

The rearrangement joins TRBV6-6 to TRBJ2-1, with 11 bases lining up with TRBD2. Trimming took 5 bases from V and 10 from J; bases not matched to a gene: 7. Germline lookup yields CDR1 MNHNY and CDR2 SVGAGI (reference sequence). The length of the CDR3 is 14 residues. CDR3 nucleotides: TGTGCCAGCAGTCTACGACTAGCGGGGACGGAGCAGTTCTTC. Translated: CASSLRLAGTEQFF.

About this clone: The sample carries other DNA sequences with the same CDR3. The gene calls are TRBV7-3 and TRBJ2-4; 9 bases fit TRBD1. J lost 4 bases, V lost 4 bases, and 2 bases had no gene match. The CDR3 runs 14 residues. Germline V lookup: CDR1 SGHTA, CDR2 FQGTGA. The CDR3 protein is CASSSGQGKNIQYF. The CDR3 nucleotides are TGTGCCAGCAGCTCGGGACAGGGAAAAAACATTCAGTACTTC.

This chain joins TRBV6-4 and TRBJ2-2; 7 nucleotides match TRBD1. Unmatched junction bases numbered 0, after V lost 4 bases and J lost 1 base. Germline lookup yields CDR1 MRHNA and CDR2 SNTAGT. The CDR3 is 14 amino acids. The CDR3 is CASSGQGNTGELFF. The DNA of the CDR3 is TGTGCCAGCAGTGGACAGGGGAACACCGGGGAGCTGTTTTTT.

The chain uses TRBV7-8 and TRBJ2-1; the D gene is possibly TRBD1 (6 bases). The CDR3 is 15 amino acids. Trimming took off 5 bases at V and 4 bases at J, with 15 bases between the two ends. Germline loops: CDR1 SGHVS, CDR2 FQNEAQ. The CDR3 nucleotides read TGTGCCAGCAGCGGACCGGGGCAGGGGTACAATGAGCAGTTCTTC. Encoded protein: CASSGPGQGYNEQFF.

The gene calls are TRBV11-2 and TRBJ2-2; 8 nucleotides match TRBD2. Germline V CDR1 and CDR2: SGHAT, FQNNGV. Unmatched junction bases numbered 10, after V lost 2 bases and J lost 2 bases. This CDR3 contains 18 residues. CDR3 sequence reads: CASSLTRSGGPNTGELFF. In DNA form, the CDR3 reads TGTGCCAGCAGCTTAACTCGAAGCGGGGGCCCTAACACCGGGGAGCTGTTTTTT.